This TCR beta chain derives from a study of molecular identifiers for immune sequencing clone quantification. Study-wide results and caveats: Same-barcode identical TCR molecules could make highly expanded clones look smaller than they are.

Sorting defined naive CD8 T cells as CD8+CD4-CCR7+CD45RA+. This clonotype came up a few times. Its antigen is as yet unknown. Previously described methods and listed TCR primers were used for bulk TCR libraries. TCRdb re-called the PCR reads through MiXCR, storing one row per CDR3 protein. Found here are about 640,000 distinct CDR3 sequences, 20% of them singletons; the top ten hold roughly 0.83%. Source material: naive CD8+ T cells from blood, with Jurkat cell RNA spiked in. Subset of the sample: FACS-sorted CD8+CD4-CCR7+CD45RA+ naive T cells. The sequence was collected from a human donor in good health. Some libraries in this study had Jurkat cell RNA spiked in.

DNA for the CDR3: TGCGCCAGCAGCCAAGCCGTCTCCGGGCCCTACGAGCAGTACTTC. It codes for CASSQAVSGPYEQYF. The chain has TRBV4-1 and TRBJ2-7; D gene unclear. The ends were cut back, 1 base at V and 2 bases at J, with 12 bases in the middle. The CDR3 sequence is 15 residues long. Germline V gene lookup returns CDR1 MGHRA and CDR2 YSYEKL.